This T cell receptor (beta chain) was profiled in a study of neoadjuvant anti-PD-1 for oral cavity cancer. Overall study: Patients without progression received a fourth nivolumab dose around day 43, then surgical resection on days 50-56.

V was shortened by 2 bases and J by 0 bases, with 11 bases between the two germline ends. This CDR3 is built from 15 residues. In germline, CDR1 is SGHAT, CDR2 FQNNGV. This sample's time point: after neoadjuvant nivolumab, at surgical resection. The patients had HPV-negative, locally advanced oral cavity squamous cell carcinoma. Assay: immunoSEQ multiplex PCR; the TCRdb copy retains only in-frame clones and omits some. The data show roughly 46,000 clones, approximately 80% seen once. The J gene is TRBJ2-7, the V gene TRBV11-2; possible D gene TRBD2, 5 bases. Source: PBMCs, taken after nivolumab (anti-PD-1) treatment. This receptor was obtained from a person aged 40-85 years with oral cavity squamous cell carcinoma. CDR3 bases: TGTGCCAGCAGCTTAAACTTGGCGGGCTCCTACGAGCAGTACTTC. This gives the protein CASSLNLAGSYEQYF.